This T cell receptor beta chain was sequenced for a study of blood T cell repertoires in COVID-19. Study overall: The origin of the acute and convalescent COVID-19 samples was the United States, Italy and Spain. PBMCs, B-cell-depleted T cells, or T cells provided the cDNA or gDNA that made up the material.

In the original analysis: Using reference gene primer amplification, nucleated cell counts were estimated. TCRdb keeps only in-frame clones here, not all; method: immunoSEQ multiplex PCR. V, J and clone size are taken as reported in that table, and D and trimming were inferred from the DNA itself. The sample records about 190,000 clones, 84% being singletons. Germline CDR1 is MNHEY and CDR2 is SVGAGI. V lost 7 bases to trimming and J lost 6 bases; unmatched junction nucleotides: 5. The CDR3 is 14 amino acids. The receptor was derived from a woman in her 70s with active or convalescent COVID-19. The specimen sequenced was peripheral blood. The rearrangement uses TRBV6-5 and TRBJ2-1; TRBD2 matches 11 bases. The CDR3 loop is CASTLAGAPNEQFF. CDR3 coding DNA: TGTGCCAGCACACTAGCGGGAGCGCCCAATGAGCAGTTCTTC.